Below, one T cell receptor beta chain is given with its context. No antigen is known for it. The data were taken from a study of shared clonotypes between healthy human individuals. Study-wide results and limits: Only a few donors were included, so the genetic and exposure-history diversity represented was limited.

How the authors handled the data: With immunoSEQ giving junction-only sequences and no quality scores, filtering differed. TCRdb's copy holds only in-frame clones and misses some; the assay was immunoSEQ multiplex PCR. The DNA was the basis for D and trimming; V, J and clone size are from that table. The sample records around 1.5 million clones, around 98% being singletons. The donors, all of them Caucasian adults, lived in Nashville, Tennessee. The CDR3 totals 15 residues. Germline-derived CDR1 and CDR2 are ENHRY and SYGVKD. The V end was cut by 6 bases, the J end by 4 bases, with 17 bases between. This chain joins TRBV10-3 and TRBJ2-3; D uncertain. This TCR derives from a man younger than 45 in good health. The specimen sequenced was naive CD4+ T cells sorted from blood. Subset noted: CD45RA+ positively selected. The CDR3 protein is CAISSPTNTPDTQYF. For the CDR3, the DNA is TGTGCCATCAGCTCCCCCACTAATACCCCAGATACGCAGTATTTT.